Detailed here is one TCR beta chain. Profiled with immunoSEQ multiplex PCR; TCRdb holds only in-frame clones, not every one. The profile shows under 250,000 clones, about 91% of them singletons. The CDR3 runs 18 residues. Germline CDR1 is KGHDR and CDR2 is SFDVKD. V lost 5 bases and J lost 4; bases outside the gene matches: 13. One Seattle source followed patients from active infection through their disease course. This entry comes from a study of blood T cell repertoires in COVID-19. Sequencing was done on a sample of peripheral blood. This chain connects TRBV24-1 to TRBJ2-1; 10 nucleotides align to TRBD2. The receptor's source is a woman aged 25-40 years with COVID-19, enrolled during active disease. The CDR3: CATSVASGSTYHYNEQFF. DNA of the CDR3: TGTGCCACCAGTGTTGCTAGCGGGAGCACGTACCATTACAATGAGCAGTTCTTC.